These T cell receptor beta chains were read from a single sample in a study of blood T cell repertoires in COVID-19. Profiled with immunoSEQ multiplex PCR; TCRdb holds only in-frame clones, not every one. The sample includes more than 85,000 clones, roughly 85% of them seen just once. Specimen: peripheral blood. The source is a human donor in a cohort sampled during active COVID-19. Both conserved end residues are part of each CDR3. A D gene is named only where the DNA matches it firmly. Clone size is not always given. Where it is, it says once, few, many or a class for expanded clones.

TRBV15,.,.,TRBJ1-1,CATSRDMYQQLF,TGTGCCACCAGCAGAGATATGTACCAACAGCTATTT
TRBV5-1,.,.,TRBJ2-3,CASSQTSYSTDTQYF,TGCGCCAGCAGCCAAACCTCCTATAGCACAGATACGCAGTATTTT
TRBV7-2,.,.,TRBJ2-7,CASSNRDNYEQYF,TGTGCCAGCAGCAACCGGGACAACTACGAGCAGTACTTC
TRBV27,.,TRBD1,TRBJ1-2,CASRLQGSVGYTF,TGTGCCAGCAGACTACAGGGGTCGGTAGGCTACACCTTC
TRBV3-1/TRBV3-2,.,TRBD1,TRBJ2-3,CASSQGDRGISRTDTQYF,TGTGCCAGCAGCCAAGGGGACAGGGGGATTTCAAGGACAGATACGCAGTATTTT
TRBV3-1/TRBV3-2,many,.,TRBJ1-6,CASSQDMTGFNSPLHF,TGTGCCAGCAGCCAAGATATGACCGGGTTTAATTCACCCCTCCACTTT
TRBV15,once,TRBD1,TRBJ1-3,CATSRGGQGRDTIYF,TGTGCCACCAGCAGAGGCGGACAGGGACGGGACACCATATATTTT
TRBV18,few,TRBD2,TRBJ2-7,CASSPPGTSGSGEQYF,TGTGCCAGCTCACCACCAGGGACTAGCGGGAGTGGTGAGCAGTACTTC
TRBV9,.,TRBD1,TRBJ2-4,CASQHKPGTDVGKNIQYF,TGTGCCAGCCAACACAAACCCGGGACAGATGTAGGCAAAAACATTCAGTACTTC
TRBV9,.,TRBD1,TRBJ1-2,CASSADRGYGPYGYTF,TGTGCCAGCAGCGCAGACAGGGGGTACGGTCCCTATGGCTACACCTTC
TRBV28,few,.,TRBJ2-5,CASSLRGPQYF,TGTGCCAGCAGTTTACGGGGTCCCCAGTACTTC
TRBV4-3,.,TRBD2,TRBJ2-3,CASSQEGGLAGVGGTDTQYF,TGCGCCAGCAGCCAAGAAGGGGGACTAGCGGGAGTCGGGGGCACAGATACGCAGTATTTT
TRBV19,.,.,TRBJ2-7,CASSITTGYEQYF,TGTGCCAGTAGTATTACGACAGGCTACGAGCAGTACTTC
TRBV30,few,.,TRBJ2-5,CAWSGGLLQETQYF,TGTGCCTGGAGTGGGGGGCTCCTGCAAGAGACCCAGTACTTC
TRBV4-1,once,TRBD2,TRBJ2-3,CASSQPRLAGGTDTQYF,TGCGCCAGCAGCCAACCCAGACTAGCGGGAGGGACAGATACGCAGTATTTT
TRBV10-3,.,TRBD2,TRBJ2-3,CAISLAGVTQYF,TGTGCCATCAGCCTAGCGGGAGTTACGCAGTATTTT
TRBV28,once,.,TRBJ1-5,CASSLVLPGKPQHF,TGTGCCAGCAGTTTAGTACTGCCGGGGAAGCCCCAGCATTTT
TRBV28,.,TRBD2,TRBJ2-3,CASSRGGSPDTQYF,TGTGCCAGCAGCCGGGGCGGGAGTCCAGATACGCAGTATTTT
TRBV5-1,.,TRBD1,TRBJ2-7,CASSTDPGGEQYF,TGCGCCAGCAGTACGGACCCAGGGGGAGAGCAGTACTTC
TRBV7-9,.,TRBD1,TRBJ2-1,CASSPGTGGIYNEQFF,TGTGCCAGCAGCCCCGGGACAGGGGGCATATACAATGAGCAGTTCTTC
TRBV5-8,.,.,TRBJ2-2,CASSQDSTGELFF,TGTGCCAGCAGCCAGGACAGCACCGGGGAGCTGTTTTTT
TRBV15,.,.,TRBJ2-1,CATSTINEQFF,TGTGCCACCAGCACTATTAATGAGCAGTTCTTC